The clone carrying this T cell receptor (beta chain) has only one observation. Its cognate antigen is unknown. CDR3 length: 17 amino acids. Germline-derived CDR1 and CDR2 are MNHEY and SMNVEV (reference sequence). Trimming stripped 2 bases from V and 2 bases from J, with 16 bases between. This record comes from a study of shared clonotypes between healthy human individuals. The naive CD8 subset, CD45RO-negative cells positively selected for CCR7, excluded terminally differentiated effector memory CD45RA+ cells. Donors comprised healthy HIV-negative adults lacking recent acute infections or vaccinations. In the original processing: ImmunoSEQ supplied junction-only sequences lacking quality scores, so filtering was different. Sequenced by immunoSEQ multiplex PCR; TCRdb stores in-frame clones only, minus some. From that table come the V and J calls and clone size; the DNA was used to work out D and trimming. The sample yields under 850,000 clones, 85% to 95% seen once.

Study-level findings and limits: Represented diversity (both genetic and exposure-history) was limited by the small number of donors. Clonotypes shared by all four donors outscored non-shared clonotypes in generation probability.

The specimen was naive CD8+ T cells sorted from blood. The J gene is TRBJ2-1, the V gene TRBV27, with D perhaps matching TRBD2 (6 bases). The receptor's source is a man aged 30-40 years in good health. Written as DNA, the CDR3 is TGTGCCAGCAGTTTAAAGGATGGATGGGAGGCCTACAATGAGCAGTTCTTC. This gives the protein CASSLKDGWEAYNEQFF.